This passage covers 13 T cell receptor beta chains from one sample sequenced in a study of cytomegalovirus exposure and HLA in healthy donors. Use of 60 Vbeta and 13 Jbeta primers characterized the PCR. Data came from immunoSEQ multiplex PCR; TCRdb stores just in-frame clones and leaves some out. The profile shows about 180,000 clones, 60% to 85% of them singletons. The sequenced sample was PBMCs. Source of these receptors: a young man in good health and CMV-seronegative.

The chain employs TRBV11-3 and TRBJ2-1, with 9 nucleotides matching TRBD2. Germline values: CDR1 SGHNT, CDR2 YENEEA. The junction had 5 bases not matched to a gene; V was cut back by 1 base and J by 13 bases. CDR3 length equals 13 residues. The CDR3 loop reads CASSLGISGGQFF. The CDR3 region has the DNA TGTGCCAGCAGCTTAGGCATTAGCGGGGGCCAGTTCTTC.

This clone was detected only a few times. V usage is TRBV6-6 and J usage is TRBJ1-1; D is perhaps TRBD1 (6 bases). The CDR3 totals 14 residues. The ends were cut back, 11 bases at V and 2 bases at J, with 18 bases in the middle. Germline V gene sequence: CDR1 MNHNY, CDR2 SVGAGI (reference sequence). CDR3 region: CAHASPGDNTEAFF. The CDR3 DNA reads TGTGCCCACGCTAGTCCAGGGGACAACACTGAAGCTTTCTTT.

The chain links TRBV5-1 to TRBJ1-1; D might be TRBD1 (6 bases). There are 14 residues in the CDR3. Trimming removed 0 bases from V and 7 bases from J, with 13 bases in between. Germline assignment: CDR1 SGHRS and CDR2 YFSETQ. The CDR3 sequence is CASSLDWDTLEAFF. Here the CDR3 DNA reads TGCGCCAGCAGCTTGGATTGGGACACCCTTGAAGCTTTCTTT. The complete variable domain, with remaining parts taken from reference TRBV5-1 and TRBJ1-1, reads KAGVTQTPRYLIKTRGQQVTLSCSPISGHRSVSWYQQTPGQGLQFLFEYFSETQRNKGNFPGRFSGRQFSNSRSEMNVSTLELGDSALYLCASSLDWDTLEAFFGQGTRLTVV.

The V and J genes are TRBV28 and TRBJ1-5; 9 positions agree with TRBD1. V was pared by 5 bases and J by 0 bases, with 5 bases of the junction left unmatched. Germline CDR1 and CDR2: MDHEN and SYDVKM. This CDR3 region has 16 residues. CDR3 sequence: CASSPWTGDSNQPQHF. CDR3 nucleotide sequence: TGTGCCAGCAGTCCATGGACAGGGGATAGCAATCAGCCCCAGCATTTT.

The CDR3 protein is CASSLTRGASGYEQYF. As DNA, the CDR3 is TGTGCCAGCAGCTTAACGAGGGGCGCTAGCGGCTACGAGCAGTACTTC. The V call is TRBV7-8, the J call TRBJ2-7, with 7 bases that match TRBD2. The CDR3 is 16 amino acids. V lost 2 bases and J lost 3; bases outside the gene matches: 10. Germline V CDR1 and CDR2: SGHVS, FQNEAQ. The full variable domain, in which reference TRBV7-8 and TRBJ2-7 provide the parts outside the CDR3, is GAGVSQSPRYKVAKRGQDVALRCDPISGHVSLFWYQQALGQGPEFLTYFQNEAQLDKSGLPSDRFFAERPEGSVSTLKIQRTQQEDSAVYLCASSLTRGASGYEQYFGPGTRLTVT.

This clone has only a few counts. The J gene is TRBJ2-1, the V gene TRBV9, with TRBD2 matching over 11 bases. The germline gives CDR1 SGDLS, CDR2 YYNGEE. The trim removed 3 bases at V and 3 bases at J, leaving 8 bases unmatched. The CDR3 is 17 amino acids. The CDR3 region is CASSGSRLAGIYNEQFF. In DNA form, the CDR3 reads TGTGCCAGCAGCGGGTCTAGACTAGCGGGGATCTACAATGAGCAGTTCTTC.

This CDR3 is CASSLKSSYNSPLHF. The CDR3, as DNA: TGTGCCAGCAGTTTGAAGAGCTCCTATAATTCACCCCTCCACTTT. V usage is TRBV27 and J usage is TRBJ1-6; no reliable D call. Germline V gene lookup returns CDR1 MNHEY and CDR2 SMNVEV (reference sequence). The CDR3 consists of 15 residues. The V and J ends lost 3 bases and 0 bases respectively, with 6 bases between them.

The V and J genes are TRBV2 and TRBJ2-3; TRBD2 might be the D (5 bases). The V end lost 10 bases, the J end lost 2 bases, and 22 bases lay between the germline ends. The germline CDR1 and CDR2 sequences are SNHLY and FYNNEI. The CDR3 contains 16 residues. The DNA for the CDR3 is TGTGCCACCCCCGATACGGGTAAGGAGGCCACAGATACGCAGTATTTT. Its protein is CATPDTGKEATDTQYF.

With respect to this clone: The sample has other DNA sequences that encode this CDR3 too. This rearrangement joins TRBV9 to TRBJ2-7, with TRBD1 matching over 7 bases. The CDR3 runs 14 residues. Per the germline V gene, CDR1 is SGDLS and CDR2 is YYNGEE. V lost 4 bases, J lost 2 bases, and 6 bases stayed unmatched. For the CDR3, the DNA is TGTGCCAGCAGCCCCCGGGACAGAGCCTACGAGCAGTACTTC. It encodes CASSPRDRAYEQYF.

In DNA, the CDR3 is TGCGCCAGCAGCCACAATTCGGAGGGCGAGCAGTACTTC. Translated: CASSHNSEGEQYF. The chain couples TRBV5-1 to TRBJ2-7, with D possibly TRBD2 on 6 matching bases. From germline, CDR1 is SGHRS and CDR2 YFSETQ. Trimming took 4 bases from V and 6 from J, leaving 14 bases between them. CDR3 length: 13 residues.

This clone was seen once. The chain employs TRBV18 and TRBJ2-7, with a tentative D call TRBD1 (6 bases). CDR1 is KGHSH and CDR2 is LQKENI in the germline V gene. V lost 0 bases, J lost 3 bases, and 12 bases lay in between. The CDR3 is made up of 15 amino acids. This chain's CDR3 is CASSPPTDRYYEQYF. The CDR3 DNA reads as TGTGCCAGCTCACCACCCACGGACAGATACTACGAGCAGTACTTC.

The gene calls are TRBV4-2 and TRBJ1-2; no firm D call. In germline, CDR1 is LGHNA, CDR2 YNFKEQ. V was clipped by 3 bases and J by 4 bases, with 12 bases between them. The CDR3 has 14 residues. CDR3 sequence (DNA): TGTGCCAGCAGCCAGGGCCCCCAGGCCTATGGCTACACCTTC. Translation gives CASSQGPQAYGYTF.

The chain has TRBV30 and TRBJ1-4; no clear D gene. CDR1 is GTSNPN and CDR2 is SVGIG in the germline V gene (reference sequence). The CDR3 covers 11 residues. The V end lost 1 base, the J end lost 11 bases, and 8 bases lay between the germline ends. The CDR3 sequence: CAWSDPGKLFF. The DNA for the CDR3 is TGTGCCTGGAGTGACCCGGGGAAACTGTTTTTT.